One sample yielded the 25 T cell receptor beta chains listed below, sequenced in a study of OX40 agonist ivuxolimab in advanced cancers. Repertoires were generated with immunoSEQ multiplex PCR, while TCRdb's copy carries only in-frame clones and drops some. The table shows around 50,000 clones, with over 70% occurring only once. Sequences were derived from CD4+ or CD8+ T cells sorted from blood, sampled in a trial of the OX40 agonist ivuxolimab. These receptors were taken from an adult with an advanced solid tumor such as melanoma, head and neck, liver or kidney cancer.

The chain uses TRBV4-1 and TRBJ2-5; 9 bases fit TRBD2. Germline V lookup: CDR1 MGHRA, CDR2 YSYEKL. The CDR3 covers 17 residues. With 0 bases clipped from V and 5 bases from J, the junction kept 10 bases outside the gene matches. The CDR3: CASSQDPASGARETQYF. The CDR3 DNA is TGCGCCAGCAGCCAAGATCCGGCTAGCGGGGCTCGGGAGACCCAGTACTTC.

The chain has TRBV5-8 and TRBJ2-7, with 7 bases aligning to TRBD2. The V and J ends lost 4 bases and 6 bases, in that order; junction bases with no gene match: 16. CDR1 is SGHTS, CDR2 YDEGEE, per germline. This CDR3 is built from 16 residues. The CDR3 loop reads CASSQIPGLPLGEQYF. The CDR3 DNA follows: TGTGCCAGCAGCCAAATCCCGGGACTACCTCTAGGCGAGCAGTACTTC.

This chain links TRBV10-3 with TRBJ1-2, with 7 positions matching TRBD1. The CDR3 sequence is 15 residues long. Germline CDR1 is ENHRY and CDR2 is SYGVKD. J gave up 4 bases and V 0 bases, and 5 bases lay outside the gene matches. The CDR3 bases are TGTGCCATCAGTGAGTCGGGGGGACAGAGCTATGGCTACACCTTC. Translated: CAISESGGQSYGYTF.

CDR3 coding DNA: TGTGCCAGCAGTCCGATACCACAAGGACTAGAGCAGTTCTTC. It specifies CASSPIPQGLEQFF. The J gene is TRBJ2-1, the V gene TRBV2, with TRBD2 as a possible D gene (6 bases). Looked up from germline, CDR1 is SNHLY and CDR2 is FYNNEI. V was clipped by 5 bases and J by 10 bases, with 18 bases between them. This CDR3 has 14 residues.

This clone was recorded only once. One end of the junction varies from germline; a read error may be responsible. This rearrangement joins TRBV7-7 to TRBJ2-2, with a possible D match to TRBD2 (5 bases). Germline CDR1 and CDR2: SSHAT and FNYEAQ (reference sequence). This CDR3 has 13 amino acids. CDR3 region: CASSRGETGELFF. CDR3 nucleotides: TGTGCTAGCAGCCGGGGAGAAACCGGGGAGCTGTTTTTT.

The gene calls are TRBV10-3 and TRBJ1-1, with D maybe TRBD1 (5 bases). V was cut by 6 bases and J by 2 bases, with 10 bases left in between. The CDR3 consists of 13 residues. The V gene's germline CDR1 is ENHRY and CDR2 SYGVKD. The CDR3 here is CAIRRDSNTEAFF. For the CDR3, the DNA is TGTGCCATCAGAAGAGACAGTAACACTGAAGCTTTCTTT.

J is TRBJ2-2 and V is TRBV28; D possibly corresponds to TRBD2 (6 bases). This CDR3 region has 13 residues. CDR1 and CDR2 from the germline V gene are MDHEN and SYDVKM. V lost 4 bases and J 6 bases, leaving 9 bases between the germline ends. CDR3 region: CASSSGDPGELFF. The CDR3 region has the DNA TGTGCCAGCAGTTCGGGAGATCCCGGGGAGCTGTTTTTT.

CDR3 loop: CASSLVIAYSYEQYF. The CDR3 DNA sequence: TGTGCCAGCAGCTTGGTAATAGCGTATTCCTACGAGCAGTACTTC. This chain connects TRBV7-8 to TRBJ2-7; D is perhaps TRBD2 (5 bases). Trimming shortened V by 3 bases and J by 1 base, and 13 bases separated the two germline ends. CDR1 is SGHVS, CDR2 FQNEAQ, per germline. The CDR3 totals 15 residues.

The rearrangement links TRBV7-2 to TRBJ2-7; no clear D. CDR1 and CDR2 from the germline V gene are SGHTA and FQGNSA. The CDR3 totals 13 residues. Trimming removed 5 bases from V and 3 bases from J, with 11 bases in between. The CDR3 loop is CASSLKRDYEQYF. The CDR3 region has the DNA TGTGCCAGCAGCCTTAAGCGAGACTACGAGCAGTACTTC.

The CDR3 spells CASSWPGGVGEQYF. The DNA for the CDR3 is TGTGCCAGTAGTTGGCCAGGGGGAGTGGGAGAGCAGTACTTC. The V call is TRBV19, the J call TRBJ2-7; the match to TRBD1 covers 7 bases. The CDR3 loop spans 14 amino acids. With 5 bases clipped from V and 7 bases from J, the junction kept 11 bases outside the gene matches. Germline loops: CDR1 LNHDA, CDR2 SQIVND (reference sequence).

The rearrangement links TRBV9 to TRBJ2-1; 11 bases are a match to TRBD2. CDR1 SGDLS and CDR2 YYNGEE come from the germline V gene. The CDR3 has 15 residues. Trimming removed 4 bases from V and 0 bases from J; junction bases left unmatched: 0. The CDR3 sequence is CASSTSGSSYNEQFF. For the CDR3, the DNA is TGTGCCAGCAGCACTAGCGGGAGCTCCTACAATGAGCAGTTCTTC.

As DNA, the CDR3 is TGTGCCAGCAGCTTAAGATTATATGGCCCAGAGACCCAGTACTTC. As protein: CASSLRLYGPETQYF. This chain connects TRBV7-2 to TRBJ2-5; D not certain. V lost 2 bases to trimming and J lost 4 bases, with 14 bases between them. The length of the CDR3 is 15 residues. Per germline, CDR1 SGHTA and CDR2 FQGNSA.

The CDR3 DNA reads TGTGCCAGCAGCGGCGGGACAGCAACTAATGAAAAACTGTTTTTT. Translated, it gives CASSGGTATNEKLFF. The J gene is TRBJ1-4, the V gene TRBV28; 7 bases agree with TRBD1. The germline CDR1 and CDR2 sequences are MDHEN and SYDVKM. Trimming at V came to 6 bases and at J to 0 bases, leaving 4 bases not matched to a gene. The CDR3 has 15 residues.

The CDR3 DNA reads TGCGCCAGCAGTGAAGGACAGCAAGAGACCCAGTACTTC. Its protein product is CASSEGQQETQYF. The rearrangement joins TRBV10-1 to TRBJ2-5, with D possibly matching TRBD1 (6 bases). The CDR3 runs 13 residues. CDR1 is WNHNN and CDR2 is SYGVQD in the germline V gene (reference sequence). V lost 3 bases and J 2 bases, leaving 7 bases between the germline ends.

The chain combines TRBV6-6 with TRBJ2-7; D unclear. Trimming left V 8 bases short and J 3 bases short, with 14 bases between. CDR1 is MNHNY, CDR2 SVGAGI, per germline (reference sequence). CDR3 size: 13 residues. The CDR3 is CASRRPGDYEQYF. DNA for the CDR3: TGTGCCAGCCGAAGACCCGGAGACTACGAGCAGTACTTC.

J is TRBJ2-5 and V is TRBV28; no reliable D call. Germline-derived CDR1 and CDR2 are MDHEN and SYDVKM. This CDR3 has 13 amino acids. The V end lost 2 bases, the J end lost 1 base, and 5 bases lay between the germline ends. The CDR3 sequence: CASSLQAQETQYF. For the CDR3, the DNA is TGTGCCAGCAGTTTACAAGCCCAAGAGACCCAGTACTTC.

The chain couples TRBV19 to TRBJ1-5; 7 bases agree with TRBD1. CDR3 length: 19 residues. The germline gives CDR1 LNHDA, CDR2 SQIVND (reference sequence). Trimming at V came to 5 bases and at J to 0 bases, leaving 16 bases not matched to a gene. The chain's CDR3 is CASSGIRDSLFVSNQPQHF. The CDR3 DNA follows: TGTGCCAGTAGTGGTATCCGGGACAGCCTATTCGTTAGCAATCAGCCCCAGCATTTT.

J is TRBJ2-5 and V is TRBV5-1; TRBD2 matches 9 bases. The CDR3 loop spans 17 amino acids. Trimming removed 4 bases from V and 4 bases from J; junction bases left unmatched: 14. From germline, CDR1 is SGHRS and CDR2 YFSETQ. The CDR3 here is CASSLSGTSSGGETQYF. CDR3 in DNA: TGCGCCAGCAGCCTCTCCGGGACTAGCAGCGGGGGAGAGACCCAGTACTTC. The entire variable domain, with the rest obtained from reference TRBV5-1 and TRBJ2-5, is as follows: KAGVTQTPRYLIKTRGQQVTLSCSPISGHRSVSWYQQTPGQGLQFLFEYFSETQRNKGNFPGRFSGRQFSNSRSEMNVSTLELGDSALYLCASSLSGTSSGGETQYFGPGTRLLVL.

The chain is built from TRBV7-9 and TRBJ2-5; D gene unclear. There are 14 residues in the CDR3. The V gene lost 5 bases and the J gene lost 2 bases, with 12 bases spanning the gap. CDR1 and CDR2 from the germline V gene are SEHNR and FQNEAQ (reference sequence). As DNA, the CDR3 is TGTGCCAGCAGCCCCGGACGGAATCAAGAGACCCAGTACTTC. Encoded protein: CASSPGRNQETQYF. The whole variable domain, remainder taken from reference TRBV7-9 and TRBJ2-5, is DTGVSQNPRHKITKRGQNVTFRCDPISEHNRLYWYRQTLGQGPEFLTYFQNEAQLEKSRLLSDRFSAERPKGSFSTLEIQRTEQGDSAMYLCASSPGRNQETQYFGPGTRLLVL.

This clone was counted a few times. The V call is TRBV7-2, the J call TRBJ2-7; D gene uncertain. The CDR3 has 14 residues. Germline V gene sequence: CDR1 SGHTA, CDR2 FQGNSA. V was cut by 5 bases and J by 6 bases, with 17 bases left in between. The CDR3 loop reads CASSPDGLVREQYF. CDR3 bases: TGTGCCAGCAGCCCGGACGGCCTAGTCCGCGAGCAGTACTTC. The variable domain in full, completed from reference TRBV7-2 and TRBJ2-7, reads GAGVSQSPSNKVTEKGKDVELRCDPISGHTALYWYRQSLGQGLEFLIYFQGNSAPDKSGLPSDRFSAERTGGSVSTLTIQRTQQEDSAVYLCASSPDGLVREQYFGPGTRLTVT.

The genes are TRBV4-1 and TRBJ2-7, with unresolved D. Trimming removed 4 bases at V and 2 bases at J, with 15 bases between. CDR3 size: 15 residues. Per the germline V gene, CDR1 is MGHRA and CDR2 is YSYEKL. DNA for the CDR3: TGCGCCAGCAGCCTAAACGTTGGGTCCGCCTACGAGCAGTACTTC. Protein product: CASSLNVGSAYEQYF.

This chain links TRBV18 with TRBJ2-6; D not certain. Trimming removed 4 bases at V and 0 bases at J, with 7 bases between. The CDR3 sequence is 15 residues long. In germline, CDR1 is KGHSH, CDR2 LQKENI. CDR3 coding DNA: TGTGCCAGCTCACTGCAGAGCTCTGGGGCCAACGTCCTGACTTTC. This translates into CASSLQSSGANVLTF.

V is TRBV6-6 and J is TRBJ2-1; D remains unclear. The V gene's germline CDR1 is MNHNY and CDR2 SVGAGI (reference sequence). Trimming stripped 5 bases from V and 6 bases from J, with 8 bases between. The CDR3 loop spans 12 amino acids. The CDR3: CASSTPSNEQFF. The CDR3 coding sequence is TGTGCCAGCAGTACCCCCAGCAATGAGCAGTTCTTC.

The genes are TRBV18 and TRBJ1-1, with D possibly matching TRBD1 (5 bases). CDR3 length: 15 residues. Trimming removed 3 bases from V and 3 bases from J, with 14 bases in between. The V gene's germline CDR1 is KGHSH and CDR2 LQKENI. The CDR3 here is CASSPLGTDDTEAFF. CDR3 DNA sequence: TGTGCCAGCTCACCTCTTGGGACGGATGACACTGAAGCTTTCTTT.

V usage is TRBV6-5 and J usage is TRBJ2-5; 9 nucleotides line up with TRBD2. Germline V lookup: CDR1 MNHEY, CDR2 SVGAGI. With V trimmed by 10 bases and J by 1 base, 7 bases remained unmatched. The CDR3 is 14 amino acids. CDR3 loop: CATKTSGAQETQYF. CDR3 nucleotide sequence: TGTGCCACCAAGACTAGCGGAGCCCAAGAGACCCAGTACTTC.